This T cell receptor beta chain was observed in a study of shared clonotypes between healthy human individuals. Study-level information: Three CD4 naive, three CD4 memory, two CD8 naive and one CD8 memory plate were used per donor.

Germline CDR1 reads SGHNT; CDR2 reads YYREEE (reference sequence). The CDR3 sequence is 15 residues long. The V end was cut by 3 bases, the J end by 2 bases, with 9 bases between. Genomic DNA of every subset was divided equally among multiple immunoSEQ plates. Produced via immunoSEQ multiplex PCR; TCRdb's table is partial and in-frame only. In the table there are millions of clones, 85% to 95% of which are singletons. The TCR sequence derives from a man aged 18 to 29 in good health. Sequencing was performed on naive CD4+ T cells sorted from blood. The subset denotes: CD45RA+ positively selected. The chain recombines TRBV5-4 with TRBJ2-6, with no clear D. The CDR3 nucleotides are TGTGCCAGCAGCTCCAGAGAACCTGGGGCCAACGTCCTGACTTTC. Translating it yields CASSSREPGANVLTF.